These 10 T cell receptor beta chains came from one sample sequenced in a study of shared T cell receptors in the human thymus. Generated by immunoSEQ multiplex PCR, the TCRdb table keeps only in-frame clones and is missing some. Of hundreds of thousands of clones detected, approximately 87% appear once; the ten largest clones hold more than 0.009%. In addition, the sample was reused for a study of human thymus T cells.

Specimen: thymocytes. The source is a boy younger than two with a congenital heart defect.

CDR3 coding DNA: TGTGCCAGCAGCCAAAAGGGACTAGCGGGGTACAATGAGCAGTTCTTC. This gives the protein CASSQKGLAGYNEQFF. This chain uses TRBV14 with TRBJ2-1; 13 bases agree with TRBD2. Losses at the gene ends were 2 bases for V and 4 bases for J; bases not matched to a gene: 2. CDR1 and CDR2 from the germline V gene are SGHDN and FVKESK. The CDR3 sequence is 16 residues long.

The CDR3 loop reads CASSGGVKGNQPQHF. The DNA of the CDR3 is TGTGCCAGTAGCGGGGGGGTGAAGGGCAATCAGCCCCAGCATTTT. This sequence joins TRBV19 and TRBJ1-5; a weak D match, TRBD1 (5 bases). Trimming took 6 bases from V and 2 from J, leaving 14 bases between them. The CDR3 has 15 amino acids. CDR1 LNHDA and CDR2 SQIVND come from the germline V gene (reference sequence).

The chain's CDR3 is CASSQLIQGGWHEQYF. The CDR3 nucleotides are TGCGCCAGCAGTCAATTGATTCAGGGCGGTTGGCACGAGCAGTACTTC. The rearrangement uses TRBV23-1 and TRBJ2-7; D is perhaps TRBD1 (5 bases). TRBV23-1 is flagged as an ORF with uncertain function. This CDR3 comprises 16 residues. Trimming took off 1 base at V and 5 bases at J, with 18 bases between the two ends.

The rearrangement joins TRBV7-6 to TRBJ2-7; 8 nucleotides agree with TRBD1. Trimming removed 1 base from V and 0 bases from J; junction bases left unmatched: 8. Germline CDR1 SGHVS, CDR2 FNYEAQ. This CDR3 spans 17 amino acids. The CDR3 reads CASSLGLQGESSYEQYF. CDR3 bases: TGTGCCAGCAGCTTAGGTTTACAGGGGGAAAGCTCCTACGAGCAGTACTTC.

This chain uses TRBV5-1 with TRBJ1-4; a possible D gene is TRBD1 (5 bases). CDR3 size: 16 residues. Germline CDR1 is SGHRS and CDR2 is YFSETQ. Deletions cut 0 bases from V and 8 bases from J, with 17 bases between. The CDR3 loop is CASSLVPGGTLEKLFF. The CDR3 DNA reads TGCGCCAGCAGCTTGGTCCCGGGGGGGACTTTAGAAAAACTGTTTTTT.

The V gene is TRBV28, the J gene TRBJ2-7; 9 bases fit TRBD1. With 4 bases clipped from V and 2 bases from J, the junction kept 6 bases outside the gene matches. This CDR3 has 15 residues. CDR1 MDHEN and CDR2 SYDVKM come from the germline V gene. The CDR3 sequence: CASSSYGTGTYEQYF. The CDR3 bases are TGTGCCAGCAGTTCTTATGGGACAGGGACCTACGAGCAGTACTTC.

The V and J genes are TRBV5-1 and TRBJ2-5; 8 nucleotides match TRBD2. With V trimmed by 3 bases and J by 1 base, 8 bases remained unmatched. Per the germline V gene, CDR1 is SGHRS and CDR2 is YFSETQ. This CDR3 spans 16 amino acids. This chain's CDR3 is CASSCLREEGQETQYF. In nucleotides, the CDR3 is TGCGCCAGCAGCTGTTTGCGGGAGGAGGGCCAAGAGACCCAGTACTTC.

About this clone itself: One junction end disagrees with the germline gene, perhaps due to a read error. The chain links TRBV5-6 to TRBJ1-6, with TRBD1 matching 7 bases. Germline CDR1 and CDR2: SGHDT and YYEEEE. The CDR3 covers 15 residues. The CDR3 nucleotides are TGTGCCGGCAGCTCCTTCGGCAGGGGGAACTCACCCCTCCACTTT. Translated: CAGSSFGRGNSPLHF.

The chain uses TRBV11-2 and TRBJ2-1, with D perhaps matching TRBD2 (6 bases). The V and J ends lost 3 bases and 2 bases respectively, with 8 bases between them. The CDR3 contains 14 residues. Germline-derived CDR1 and CDR2 are SGHAT and FQNNGV. CDR3 amino acids: CASSFSGPYNEQFF. CDR3 sequence (DNA): TGTGCCAGCAGCTTTAGCGGTCCCTACAATGAGCAGTTCTTC.

The chain couples TRBV6-5 to TRBJ1-6; 8 bases map to TRBD1. V lost 5 bases and J lost 6; bases outside the gene matches: 6. This CDR3 has 15 residues. CDR1 and CDR2 (germline): MNHEY, SVGAGI. The CDR3 reads CASSVDRVANSPLHF. Here the CDR3 DNA reads TGTGCCAGCAGTGTGGACAGGGTTGCTAATTCACCCCTCCACTTT.